The present T cell receptor (beta chain) was sequenced within a study of T-cell memory formation after mild COVID-19. At the level of the study: Across donors, TCR clusters were largely donor specific. Findings and caveats of the study: Cross-reactive memory appears to have joined, as suggested by some responding clones showing up in pre-infection memory.

TCRdb itself ran the 5' RACE reads through MiXCR, one entry per CDR3 protein. The data contain 100,000 to 150,000 distinct CDR3 sequences, over 15% of them singletons. The V gene lost 5 bases and the J gene lost 4 bases, with 9 bases spanning the gap. The CDR3 contains 11 residues. Per germline, CDR1 DFQATT and CDR2 SNEGSKA (reference sequence). Only a few counts were recorded for this clonotype. Antigen: not known. The TCR sequence derives from a young man who had mild COVID-19 (a few samples of this study predate the infection). Cell type and time point are not known. The rearrangement joins TRBV20-1 to TRBJ2-7; D may be TRBD1 or TRBD2 (5 bases each). Sequencing used PBMCs or a T cell subset sorted from them (not recorded which). The CDR3 coding sequence is TGCAGTGCTGGGGACCGTTACGAGCAGTACGTC. It encodes CSAGDRYEQYV.